This T cell receptor beta chain was captured in a study of T cells after yellow fever vaccination. Study as a whole: The SMART-Seq v4 Ultra Low Input method served to prepare the low-cell-number fractions.

Study-level results: Abundant clonotypes from the bulk population could contaminate FACS-sorted repertoires. The secondary response was weaker, and its peak arrived faster, on day 5 versus 15.

By 5'RACE template switching, TCR cDNA was produced, with a universal primer site and UMIs added in the process. TCRdb called the 5' RACE reads again in MiXCR, with one record for every CDR3 protein. The profile shows approximately 90,000 distinct CDR3 sequences, around 5.8% of them singletons. This clonotype was found a few times. Its antigen is not known. Germline V lookup: CDR1 MNHEY, CDR2 SVGEGT. The CDR3 consists of 14 residues. The V end lost 6 bases, the J end lost 4 bases, and 16 bases lay between the germline ends. The sequencing here drew on CD8+ T cells sorted from PBMCs, taken 10 days after the yellow fever booster vaccination. The source of this sequence is a man aged 18 to 29 who received the YFV17D yellow fever vaccine. The J gene is TRBJ2-7, the V gene TRBV6-2 or TRBV6-3, with D perhaps TRBD2 (6 bases). Written as DNA, the CDR3 is TGTGCCAGCAGCGATGGACTACAACTATACGAGCAGTACGTC. Translation gives CASSDGLQLYEQYV.